Following are 9 T cell receptor beta chains from one sample sequenced in a study of blood T cell repertoires in COVID-19. Generated by immunoSEQ multiplex PCR, the TCRdb table keeps only in-frame clones and is missing some. The repertoire holds almost 50,000 clones, with 79% as singletons. Sequencing input: peripheral blood. Receptor source: a man between 70 and 80 years old with acute or convalescent COVID-19.

The V call is TRBV7-3, the J call TRBJ2-1; the D gene is possibly TRBD2 (6 bases). Germline CDR1 and CDR2: SGHTA and FQGTGA. Trimming stripped 6 bases from V and 6 bases from J, with 12 bases between. This CDR3 has 13 amino acids. CDR3 loop: CASRVTGSNEQFF. As DNA, the CDR3 is TGTGCCAGCAGGGTCACCGGGAGCAATGAGCAGTTCTTC.

The V and J genes are TRBV19 and TRBJ2-3; D unresolved. Germline V gene lookup returns CDR1 LNHDA and CDR2 SQIVND (reference sequence). The CDR3 totals 13 residues. Trimming removed 2 bases at V and 2 bases at J, with 5 bases between. CDR3 bases: TGTGCCAGTAGTATAACTCACACAGATACGCAGTATTTT. Translated: CASSITHTDTQYF.

This chain joins TRBV7-3 and TRBJ1-2; 11 bases are shared with TRBD1. Germline V gives CDR1 SGHTA, CDR2 FQGTGA. The CDR3 sequence is 14 residues long. The V segment lost 9 bases and the J segment 7 bases; nucleotides outside the gene matches: 10. CDR3 sequence (DNA): TGTGCCAGTGGACAGGGGGCTACTATTGGTGGCTACACCTTC. It yields the protein CASGQGATIGGYTF.

The chain recombines TRBV10-1 with TRBJ2-7; no firm D call. Germline CDR1 is WNHNN and CDR2 is SYGVQD (reference sequence). Trimming took off 2 bases at V and 6 bases at J, with 8 bases between the two ends. CDR3 length: 12 residues. The CDR3 bases are TGCGCCAGCAGTGAGGAATATAGCGAGCAGTACTTC. Amino acids: CASSEEYSEQYF.

This sequence joins TRBV7-3 and TRBJ2-7; TRBD1 matches 7 bases. This CDR3 is 15 amino acids long. Germline CDR1 and CDR2: SGHTA and FQGTGA. V shed 5 bases, J shed 0 bases, and the junction held 7 bases outside the gene matches. The chain's CDR3 is CASSLAPGGSYEQYF. In DNA, the CDR3 is TGTGCCAGCAGCCTTGCCCCAGGGGGCTCCTACGAGCAGTACTTC.

The V gene is TRBV19, the J gene TRBJ1-2, with D unresolved. The CDR3 spans 15 residues. CDR1 and CDR2 (germline): LNHDA, SQIVND (reference sequence). Trimming took 7 bases from V and 5 from J, leaving 20 bases between them. The CDR3 protein is CASISGGSYSYGYTF. For the CDR3, the DNA is TGTGCCAGTATTAGCGGCGGATCATATTCTTATGGCTACACCTTC.

This chain links TRBV2 with TRBJ2-7, with D uncertain. Per the germline V gene, CDR1 is SNHLY and CDR2 is FYNNEI. With 7 bases removed from V and 2 bases from J, the gap between germline ends came to 15 bases. The CDR3 has 14 amino acids. The CDR3 region is CASTGGRHPYEQYF. CDR3 in DNA: TGTGCCAGCACAGGTGGTAGACACCCCTACGAGCAGTACTTC.

V gene TRBV28 combines with J gene TRBJ1-6; TRBD1 matches at 9 bases. V lost 6 bases and J lost 3; bases outside the gene matches: 6. The CDR3 is made up of 16 amino acids. The germline V gene has CDR1 MDHEN and CDR2 SYDVKM. Here the CDR3 reads CASRPPGQGYNSPLHF. The CDR3 nucleotides are TGTGCCAGCAGGCCGCCGGGACAGGGCTATAATTCACCCCTCCACTTT. The whole variable domain, filled in from reference TRBV28 and TRBJ1-6, reads DVKVTQSSRYLVKRTGEKVFLECVQDMDHENMFWYRQDPGLGLRLIYFSYDVKMKEKGDIPEGYSVSREKKERFSLILESASTNQTSMYLCASRPPGQGYNSPLHFGNGTRLTVT.

The chain employs TRBV7-2 and TRBJ1-3; D is uncertain. This CDR3 comprises 13 residues. The germline V gene has CDR1 SGHTA and CDR2 FQGNSA. The V and J ends lost 2 bases and 3 bases respectively, with 5 bases between them. The chain's CDR3 is CASSLSSGNTIYF. As DNA, the CDR3 is TGTGCCAGCAGCTTAAGTAGTGGAAACACCATATATTTT.